The 9 T cell receptor beta chains below were found in one sample sequenced in a study of tissue T cells after allogeneic stem cell transplantation (dated by TCRdb to between 2022 and 2023). Library method: the immunoSEQ multiplex PCR assay. TCRdb's version of the immuneACCESS table is confined to in-frame rearrangements and falls short of the full clone set. An unresolved V gene accounts for under half of the shortfall where checked; the remainder is of unknown origin. The sample table lists thousands of clones, around half of them with a count of one. The top ten hold around 7.1% of the sample. The time point label for this specimen denotes: mouse harvest day 7 after allogeneic transplant. Mouse grafts combined 10^7 T-cell-depleted bone marrow cells with 10^6 splenic CD5+ T cells, given via tail vein injection. Source material: gut tissue. Receptors originate from a female BALB/c mouse given C57BL/6 T cells with graft-versus-host disease after an allogeneic hematopoietic cell transplant.

This clone was counted once. The gene names given are mouse names. The CDR3 end falls 1 residue outside the read, so it is completed with the germline J gene. The chain carries TRBV3 and TRBJ1-4; 7 nucleotides agree with TRBD1. Germline loops: CDR1 SNHLY, CDR2 FYNGKV (reference sequence). The CDR3 spans 14 residues. V dropped 5 bases and J dropped 7; count of bases not matched to a gene: 7. The CDR3 DNA, read in part, is TGTGCCAGCAGCACCTACAGGGGAGGCGAAAGATTATTT. Translated: CASSTYRGGERLF. The whole CDR3 region reads CASSTYRGGERLFF.

This clone was observed a handful of times. Genes and germline come from the mouse. Read sequence stops 1 residue before the CDR3 end, and the germline J gene provides the missing end. The chain has TRBV3 and TRBJ2-1; D not certain. V lost 1 base and J 1 base, leaving 2 bases between the germline ends. The CDR3 loop spans 13 amino acids. The V gene's germline CDR1 is SNHLY and CDR2 FYNGKV (reference sequence). CDR3 bases read: TGTGCCAGCAGCTTAGGGAACTATGCTGAGCAGTTC. It yields the protein CASSLGNYAEQF. The complete CDR3 reads CASSLGNYAEQFF.

Concerning this clone itself: Genes here carry mouse names. The read ends 1 residue shy of where the CDR3 ends; the end is completed using the germline J gene. This rearrangement joins TRBV26 to TRBJ1-3, with 11 bases aligning to TRBD1. Germline lookup yields CDR1 KGHPV and CDR2 FQNQEV (reference sequence). V shed 4 bases, J shed 4 bases, and the junction held 3 bases outside the gene matches. The CDR3 covers 15 residues. The DNA read from the CDR3 is TGTGCCAGCAGTCCGGACAGGGGGCTCGGAAATACGCTCTAT. This gives the protein CASSPDRGLGNTLY. The entire CDR3 protein reads CASSPDRGLGNTLYF. The full variable domain, in which reference TRBV26 and TRBJ1-3 provide the parts outside the CDR3, is NSKVIQTPRYLVKGQGQKAKMRCIPEKGHPVVFWYQQNKNNEFKFLINFQNQEVLQQIDMTEKRFSAECPSNSPCSLEIQSSEAGDSALYLCASSPDRGLGNTLYFGEGSRLIVV.

By share, this clone counts as medium-sized. Gene names are mouse gene names. The read comes to an end 1 residue before the CDR3 does, leaving the germline J gene to fill in the end. The chain combines TRBV15 with TRBJ1-4; TRBD1 might be the D (6 bases). The germline V gene encodes CDR1 SGHND and CDR2 FRSKSL. The V and J ends lost 1 base and 11 bases respectively, with 8 bases between them. The CDR3 has 12 amino acids. The CDR3 loop is CASSLEGGRLFF. The part of the CDR3 DNA that was read is TGTGCCAGCAGTTTAGAGGGGGGCAGATTATTT.

This clone has just a few counts. Gene names refer to mouse genes. The read terminates 1 residue before the CDR3 end, so the remaining end is supplied by the germline J gene. V and J are TRBV31 and TRBJ1-4, with 10 bases fitting TRBD1. Germline V lookup: CDR1 GKSSPN, CDR2 SITVG. This CDR3 is 14 amino acids long. V lost 5 bases, J lost 3 bases, and 3 bases stayed unmatched. CDR3 DNA, as far as it was read: TGTGCCTGGGGGGACAGGGGAGCCAACGAAAGATTATTT. This translates into CAWGDRGANERLF. The full CDR3 reads CAWGDRGANERLFF.

For this clone: Gene names and germline match the mouse. The CDR3 end lies 1 residue beyond the end of the read and is filled in from the germline J gene. V and J are TRBV26 and TRBJ1-1; 9 bases match TRBD1. The CDR3 is 13 residues long. Germline CDR1 and CDR2: KGHPV and FQNQEV (reference sequence). Losses at the gene ends were 2 bases for V and 6 bases for J; bases not matched to a gene: 1. CDR3 bases read: TGTGCCAGCAGTCTGGGGGACAGGGCAGAAGTCTTC. Amino acid sequence: CASSLGDRAEVF. The full-length CDR3 reads as CASSLGDRAEVFF.

Comments on this clone: The gene symbols are mouse symbols. The covered CDR3 bases are TGCTCCAGCAGTCAGGGAAACTCCGACTACACC. The encoded protein is CSSSQGNSDYT. The complete CDR3 protein is CSSSQGNSDYTF. The chain links TRBV23 to TRBJ1-2. The CDR3 end is not reached by the read, which stops 1 residue before it; the germline J gene fills it in. CDR1 and CDR2 from the germline V gene are KGHTA and FQNQQP. The length of the CDR3 is 12 residues.

Only a few counts were recorded for this clone. All gene names here are mouse names. The CDR3 is cut off 1 residue early in the read; its end comes from the germline J gene. Within the sample, other DNA sequences also encode this same CDR3. The chain carries TRBV26 and TRBJ1-5, with a tentative D call TRBD1 (6 bases). V was clipped by 6 bases and J by 7 bases, with 10 bases between them. CDR3 length: 12 amino acids. Germline CDR1 KGHPV, CDR2 FQNQEV (reference sequence). This chain's CDR3 is CASSPGQQAPLF. The part of the CDR3 DNA that was read is TGTGCCAGCAGCCCGGGACAACAGGCTCCGCTT.

By its share, this clone is medium-sized. Gene names are the mouse ones. CDR3 loop: CASSDGLGGPSYEQYF. Incomplete CDR3 DNA: TGTGCCAGCAGTGATGGACTGGGGGGACCCTCCTATGAACAGTAC. V and J are TRBV13-1 and TRBJ2-7; 10 bases map to TRBD2. The read ends 1 residue shy of where the CDR3 ends; the end is completed using the germline J gene. Germline assignment: CDR1 NSHNY and CDR2 SYGAGN. V was pared by 0 bases and J by 0 bases, with 3 bases of the junction left unmatched. This CDR3 has 16 amino acids.